These 21 T cell receptor beta chains were sequenced from one sample in a study of shared clonotypes between healthy human individuals. Profiled with immunoSEQ multiplex PCR; TCRdb holds only in-frame clones, not every one. The repertoire includes fewer than 1.8 million clones, approximately 98.5% of them detected once, and roughly 0.36% sits in the top ten. Input material: naive CD4+ T cells sorted from blood. The subset denotes: CD45RA+ positively selected. The receptors derive from a man aged 30-40 years in good health.

The chain has TRBV10-3 and TRBJ2-1; TRBD2 matches at 8 bases. V was pared by 6 bases and J by 12 bases, with 7 bases of the junction left unmatched. The V gene's germline CDR1 is ENHRY and CDR2 SYGVKD. The CDR3 spans 12 residues. In DNA, the CDR3 is TGTGCCATCAGCTTTAGCGGGAAGGGGCAGTTCTTC. Translation gives CAISFSGKGQFF.

This sequence joins TRBV7-3 and TRBJ1-2, with 11 bases identical to TRBD1. CDR1 is SGHTA and CDR2 is FQGTGA in the germline V gene. The CDR3 is made up of 15 amino acids. V lost 5 bases and J lost 8; bases outside the gene matches: 10. CDR3 in amino acids: CASSADRGRLMGYTF. CDR3 in DNA: TGTGCCAGCAGCGCGGACAGGGGGCGACTTATGGGCTACACCTTC.

The V gene is TRBV7-2, the J gene TRBJ2-3; 9 bases agree with TRBD2. This CDR3 contains 16 residues. Germline V gene lookup returns CDR1 SGHTA and CDR2 FQGNSA. The ends lost 3 bases at V and 2 bases at J; junction bases unmatched: 6. The CDR3 protein is CASSLIAGGSTDTQYF. DNA for the CDR3: TGTGCCAGCAGCTTGATTGCGGGAGGGTCCACAGATACGCAGTATTTT. The full variable domain, in which reference TRBV7-2 and TRBJ2-3 provide the parts outside the CDR3, is GAGVSQSPSNKVTEKGKDVELRCDPISGHTALYWYRQSLGQGLEFLIYFQGNSAPDKSGLPSDRFSAERTGGSVSTLTIQRTQQEDSAVYLCASSLIAGGSTDTQYFGPGTRLTVL.

The chain is built from TRBV27 and TRBJ2-3; TRBD2 might be the D (5 bases). This CDR3 contains 15 residues. Germline CDR1 and CDR2: MNHEY and SMNVEV (reference sequence). Trimming shortened V by 2 bases and J by 2 bases, and 11 bases separated the two germline ends. This CDR3 is CASSLAGLHTDTQYF. CDR3 sequence (DNA): TGTGCCAGCAGTTTAGCGGGCCTACACACAGATACGCAGTATTTT.

V gene TRBV15 combines with J gene TRBJ2-1; D gene ambiguous. The CDR3 consists of 15 residues. V was shortened by 0 bases and J by 2 bases, with 8 bases between the two germline ends. Germline V gives CDR1 LNHNV, CDR2 YYDKDF (reference sequence). CDR3: CATSRDRKAYNEQFF. The CDR3 DNA reads TGTGCCACCAGCAGAGATAGGAAAGCCTACAATGAGCAGTTCTTC.

J is TRBJ2-7 and V is TRBV5-6, with 13 positions matching TRBD2. Germline CDR1 reads SGHDT; CDR2 reads YYEEEE. The CDR3 has 15 residues. The J segment lost 3 bases and the V segment lost 4 bases, leaving 4 bases of the junction unmatched. For the CDR3, the DNA is TGTGCCAGCAGCCACGGACTAGCGGGAGACTACGAGCAGTACTTC. Protein: CASSHGLAGDYEQYF.

This clone occurred once. V usage is TRBV28 and J usage is TRBJ2-1, with D possibly matching TRBD2 (6 bases). Per germline, CDR1 MDHEN and CDR2 SYDVKM. V was trimmed by 10 bases and J by 3 bases, leaving 19 bases between them. This CDR3 contains 15 residues. The CDR3 region is CATHGGRGVYNEQFF. CDR3 DNA: TGTGCCACCCACGGGGGTAGAGGAGTCTACAATGAGCAGTTCTTC.

The chain combines TRBV27 with TRBJ2-7; 14 nucleotides agree with TRBD2. The J segment lost 4 bases and the V segment lost 2 bases, leaving 4 bases of the junction unmatched. The germline V gene has CDR1 MNHEY and CDR2 SMNVEV (reference sequence). This CDR3 is built from 16 residues. The DNA for the CDR3 is TGTGCCAGCAGTTTAGGGACTAGCGGGAGAGGGTACGAGCAGTACTTC. Amino acids: CASSLGTSGRGYEQYF.

The chain links TRBV2 to TRBJ2-3; D gene uncertain. CDR3 length: 14 residues. In germline, CDR1 is SNHLY, CDR2 FYNNEI. Deletions cut 8 bases from V and 0 bases from J, with 12 bases between. As DNA, the CDR3 is TGTGCCAGCTCTCCTAGGATAAGCACAGATACGCAGTATTTT. Translation gives CASSPRISTDTQYF.

CDR3 DNA: TGTGCCAGCAGTGAAAGGGTGGGGGTAGGACTAGCCGGGGAGACCCAGTACTTC. Translation: CASSERVGVGLAGETQYF. The genes are TRBV6-1 and TRBJ2-5; 8 nucleotides line up with TRBD2. Germline V gene data show CDR1 as MNHNS and CDR2 as SASEGT. The ends lost 2 bases at V and 5 bases at J; junction bases unmatched: 16. This CDR3 contains 18 residues.

DNA of the CDR3: TGCGCCAGCAGGGACAGGGGGCTAACCGGGGAGCTGTTTTTT. Residues: CASRDRGLTGELFF. The chain recombines TRBV5-1 with TRBJ2-2; the match to TRBD1 covers 11 bases. CDR3 length: 14 amino acids. CDR1 is SGHRS and CDR2 is YFSETQ in the germline V gene. The trim removed 5 bases at V and 5 bases at J, leaving 2 bases unmatched.

J is TRBJ1-5 and V is TRBV7-7; tentative D call: TRBD1 (5 bases). The germline V and J ends were trimmed by 2 bases and 4 bases, with 9 bases remaining between them. Germline V gene lookup returns CDR1 SSHAT and CDR2 FNYEAQ (reference sequence). The CDR3 spans 14 residues. The CDR3 region is CASSLRQGNQPQHF. CDR3 sequence (DNA): TGTGCCAGCAGCTTAAGGCAGGGAAATCAGCCCCAGCATTTT.

The CDR3 coding sequence is TGTGCCAGCAGCGACCCCTCGGGGGTGTTAGAGACCCAGTACTTC. As protein: CASSDPSGVLETQYF. This sequence joins TRBV7-6 and TRBJ2-5; D is perhaps TRBD2 (6 bases). Deletions cut 5 bases from V and 4 bases from J, with 17 bases between. CDR3 length: 15 residues. The germline V gene encodes CDR1 SGHVS and CDR2 FNYEAQ. Together with reference TRBV7-6 and TRBJ2-5, the CDR3 gives the full variable domain: GAGVSQSPRYKVTKRGQDVALRCDPISGHVSLYWYRQALGQGPEFLTYFNYEAQQDKSGLPNDRFSAERPEGSISTLTIQRTEQRDSAMYRCASSDPSGVLETQYFGPGTRLLVL.

The chain recombines TRBV14 with TRBJ1-1; no clear D gene. V was shortened by 2 bases and J by 1 base, with 5 bases between the two germline ends. This CDR3 has 13 residues. Germline V lookup: CDR1 SGHDN, CDR2 FVKESK. Here the CDR3 DNA reads TGTGCCAGCAGCCAAAAACCGAACACTGAAGCTTTCTTT. It is translated as CASSQKPNTEAFF. The full variable domain, its missing parts supplied by reference TRBV14 and TRBJ1-1, is EAGVTQFPSHSVIEKGQTVTLRCDPISGHDNLYWYRRVMGKEIKFLLHFVKESKQDESGMPNNRFLAERTGGTYSTLKVQPAELEDSGVYFCASSQKPNTEAFFGQGTRLTVV.

The chain joins TRBV6-1 to TRBJ2-7; no firm D call. The V end was cut by 4 bases, the J end by 0 bases, with 7 bases between. Germline lookup yields CDR1 MNHNS and CDR2 SASEGT. The CDR3 spans 13 residues. The CDR3 DNA is TGTGCCAGCAGTGTGTCAATCTCCTACGAGCAGTACTTC. Its protein product is CASSVSISYEQYF.

The CDR3 DNA follows: TGTGCCAGCTCACTGGACAGGGGCGGCCTCGAGCAGTACTTC. It yields the protein CASSLDRGGLEQYF. This chain joins TRBV18 and TRBJ2-7; 9 bases agree with TRBD1. Germline CDR1 reads KGHSH; CDR2 reads LQKENI. The CDR3 length is 14 residues. V trimming: 4 bases; J trimming: 6 bases; junction bases outside the gene matches: 7.

The CDR3: CASSVDGQGINEQFF. Written as DNA, the CDR3 is TGTGCCAGCAGCGTTGATGGACAGGGGATAAATGAGCAGTTCTTC. This rearrangement joins TRBV9 to TRBJ2-1; 9 nucleotides agree with TRBD1. CDR1 is SGDLS and CDR2 is YYNGEE in the germline V gene. This CDR3 has 15 amino acids. Losses at the gene ends were 2 bases for V and 7 bases for J; bases not matched to a gene: 7. Complete variable domain (other parts from reference TRBV9 and TRBJ2-1): DSGVTQTPKHLITATGQRVTLRCSPRSGDLSVYWYQQSLDQGLQFLIQYYNGEERAKGNILERFSAQQFPDLHSELNLSSLELGDSALYFCASSVDGQGINEQFFGPGTRLTVL.

The CDR3 DNA is TGTGCCAGCTCACCACCCCGGGACAGGGGTGAGCAGTTCTTC. This gives the protein CASSPPRDRGEQFF. The chain joins TRBV18 to TRBJ2-1; the match to TRBD1 covers 10 bases. CDR3 length: 14 residues. J gave up 9 bases and V 0 bases, and 2 bases lay outside the gene matches. Germline V gives CDR1 KGHSH, CDR2 LQKENI.

In regard to this clone: This sample also contains other DNA sequences that code for the same CDR3. The chain is built from TRBV9 and TRBJ2-7; TRBD1 or TRBD2 may be the D gene (5 bases each). Germline CDR1 reads SGDLS; CDR2 reads YYNGEE. This CDR3 is 12 amino acids long. V lost 0 bases, J lost 7 bases, and 8 bases lay in between. The CDR3 DNA follows: TGTGCCAGCAGCGTAGTTGGGGGTGAGCAGTACTTC. This sequence encodes CASSVVGGEQYF.

A note on this clone: This sample includes further DNA sequences coding for the same CDR3. The chain couples TRBV25-1 to TRBJ2-2; D remains unclear. CDR1 is MGHDK and CDR2 is SYGVNS in the germline V gene. This CDR3 spans 14 amino acids. V dropped 4 bases and J dropped 0 bases, with 6 bases sitting between them. The CDR3 coding sequence is TGTGCCAGCAGTGTGGGCCCGAACACCGGGGAGCTGTTTTTT. Encoded protein: CASSVGPNTGELFF.

This sequence joins TRBV5-6 and TRBJ2-7; no clear D. This CDR3 contains 15 residues. Trimming cost V 3 bases and J 5 bases, with 18 bases left between them. Germline lookup yields CDR1 SGHDT and CDR2 YYEEEE. The CDR3 nucleotides are TGTGCCAGCAGCTCGGGCTCAGCGAATGACAACGAGCAGTACTTC. It codes for CASSSGSANDNEQYF.